The 2 T cell receptor beta chains given below trace back to one sample, sequenced in a study of blood T cell repertoires in COVID-19. Some clones are missing from TCRdb's copy, which holds only in-frame ones; the method was immunoSEQ multiplex PCR. This sample yields approximately 200,000 clones, of which over 70% are seen a single time; around 3.8% belongs to the top ten. The material sequenced was PBMCs or T cells enriched from blood (not recorded which). The receptors derive from a woman in her 30s who had been exposed to COVID-19.

This chain uses TRBV6-5 with TRBJ2-7; D remains ambiguous. Trimming took 7 bases from V and 2 from J, leaving 6 bases between them. CDR1 MNHEY and CDR2 SVGAGI come from the germline V gene. The CDR3 covers 11 residues. The CDR3 nucleotides are TGTGCCAGCACCCGTACCTACGAGCAGTACTTC. Translated, it gives CASTRTYEQYF.

V usage is TRBV7-9 and J usage is TRBJ1-2; D might be TRBD1 (5 bases). V was pared by 0 bases and J by 7 bases, with 15 bases between. The CDR3 has 15 residues. The germline CDR1 and CDR2 sequences are SEHNR and FQNEAQ (reference sequence). In DNA, the CDR3 is TGTGCCAGCAGCTTAGCGAAGGGGACTCAGGGTGGCTACACCTTC. It codes for CASSLAKGTQGGYTF.